The rows below give T cell receptor beta chains drawn from one sample of a study of cytomegalovirus exposure and HLA in healthy donors. Profiling relied on immunoSEQ multiplex PCR, and the TCRdb table lists in-frame clones only, not all of them. The sample records 95,000 to 150,000 clones, approximately 17% being singletons. Sequencing was performed on PBMCs. The receptor source for this set is a female donor in good health and CMV-seropositive. The CDR3 runs from the conserved cysteine through the conserved F or W. D genes are given only for firm matches. Size values are once, few and many counts, or a class for expanded clones, and some rows have none.

J,size,D,V,DNA,CDR3
TRBJ2-7,.,TRBD1,TRBV4-1,TGCGCCAGCAGCCAAGTGACAGGGCGAATTGTCTACGAGCAGTACTTC,CASSQVTGRIVYEQYF
TRBJ2-1,few,TRBD1,TRBV2,TGTGCCAGCAACTACGGACAGGACAATGAGCAGTTCTTC,CASNYGQDNEQFF
TRBJ1-6,.,.,TRBV6-1,TGTGCCAGCAGGCCGACAGGAGGCCATTCACCCCTCCACTTT,CASRPTGGHSPLHF
TRBJ2-5,few,.,TRBV5-1,TGCGCCAGCGGCCGAGGGTCGGGGGAGACCCAGTACTTC,CASGRGSGETQYF
TRBJ1-1,.,.,TRBV4-2,TGTGCCAGCAGCCAAGATGGGGGGGTGCAACCCAAAGCTTTCTTT,CASSQDGGVQPKAFF
TRBJ1-2,.,.,TRBV20-1,TGCAGTGCATTACTGGACTATGGCTACACCTTC,CSALLDYGYTF
TRBJ1-6,few,.,TRBV5-1,TGCGCCAGCAGCTTGGTGGGGGAGGCGTATAATTCACCCCTCCACTTT,CASSLVGEAYNSPLHF
TRBJ1-1,.,.,TRBV5-4,TGTGCCAGCAGCTTGGGGGGCCATTCGATGAACACTGAAGCTTTCTTT,CASSLGGHSMNTEAFF
TRBJ2-3,few,TRBD2,TRBV5-6,TGTGCCAGCAGCTTGCTAGCGGACACAGATACGCAGTATTTT,CASSLLADTDTQYF
TRBJ2-2,.,.,TRBV6-5,TGTGCCAGCAGCCAAGGACAGCCCAACACCGGGGAGCTGTTTTTT,CASSQGQPNTGELFF
TRBJ2-7,few,TRBD2,TRBV6-5,TGTGCCAGCAGTTACTCGACGGTGGGAGCGGGAGCCGAGCAGTACTTC,CASSYSTVGAGAEQYF
TRBJ2-3,.,TRBD2,TRBV19,TGTGCCAGTAGTATGCGGCTAGCGGGCCATACAGATACGCAGTATTTT,CASSMRLAGHTDTQYF
TRBJ1-5,few,TRBD1,TRBV30,TGTGCCTGGAGTGCAGGACAGGGTATGGGCAATCAGCCCCAGCATTTT,CAWSAGQGMGNQPQHF
TRBJ2-7,.,TRBD2,TRBV5-1,TGCGCCAGCAGCTTGTTGGCAGTAGGGACTAGCGGGAGCTACGAGCAGTACTTC,CASSLLAVGTSGSYEQYF
TRBJ2-5,.,TRBD2,TRBV5-5,TGTGCCAGCAGCACGGGACTAGCGGGAGCTCAGGAGACCCAGTACTTC,CASSTGLAGAQETQYF
TRBJ1-5,few,.,TRBV6-4,TGTGCCAGCCCTGGGCCCGGGAGGAATAGCAATCAGCCCCAGCATTTT,CASPGPGRNSNQPQHF
TRBJ2-5,few,.,TRBV11-3,TGTGCCAGCAGCCCCGGGTGGGGCCGAGAGACCCAGTACTTC,CASSPGWGRETQYF
TRBJ1-5,few,.,TRBV6-7,TGTGCCAGCAGTTTTGGACAGCGTTGTCAGCCCCAGCATTTT,CASSFGQRCQPQHF
TRBJ2-6,.,.,TRBV28,TGTGCCAGCAGGGACGAGAGCCAGGGTTCCGTGGTTGAGTGGTCTGGGGCCAACGTCCTGACTTTC,CASRDESQGSVVEWSGANVLTF
TRBJ2-5,few,.,TRBV2,TGTGCCAGCAGTACGGGGATGGAGACCCAGTACTTC,CASSTGMETQYF
TRBJ1-1,.,TRBD1,TRBV30,TGTGCCTGGAGTTTGGCCAGGGGGGTGGATGGAGCTTTCTTT,CAWSLARGVDGAFF
TRBJ2-1,.,TRBD2,TRBV5-1,TGCGCCAGCAGCGACAAGACTAGCGGGATCTACAATGAGCAGTTCTTC,CASSDKTSGIYNEQFF
TRBJ2-1,.,TRBD1,TRBV18,TGTGCCAGCTCACACACGCAGGGGGCGCTGAATGAGCAGTTCTTC,CASSHTQGALNEQFF
TRBJ2-1,.,.,TRBV29-1,TGCAGCGTTGTTGGGCCTGAGCAGTTCTTC,CSVVGPEQFF
TRBJ2-1,.,TRBD1,TRBV7-9,TGTGCCAGCAGCAGTAACCGGGACAGGGAATACAATGAGCAGTTCTTC,CASSSNRDREYNEQFF
TRBJ2-3,.,TRBD2,TRBV5-6,TGTGCCAGCAGCCTAGCGGCAGATACGCAGTATTTT,CASSLAADTQYF
TRBJ2-2,.,TRBD1,TRBV7-9,TGTGCCAGCAGCGTAGGGGACAGTCTTTCCGGGGAGCTGTTTTTT,CASSVGDSLSGELFF
TRBJ1-2,few,.,TRBV6-5,TGTGCCTCAATATCAGGGAATGGCTACACCTTC,CASISGNGYTF
TRBJ2-7,.,.,TRBV28,TGTGCCAGTCAGTCGAGCCTAGGGGCCTACGAGCAGTACTTC,CASQSSLGAYEQYF